This T cell receptor beta chain came from a study of cytomegalovirus exposure and HLA in healthy donors. Overall study: Of 300 to 500 genotyped donors, roughly 81% clustered with self-reported Caucasian donors.

V was pared by 6 bases and J by 1 base, with 12 bases between. There are 14 residues in the CDR3. CDR1 and CDR2 from the germline V gene are SNHLY and FYNNEI. With 60 Vbeta and 13 Jbeta primers, the PCR was carried out. Produced via immunoSEQ multiplex PCR; TCRdb's table is partial and in-frame only. The sample yields 180,000 or so clones, less than 90% seen once. Study observations and caveats: The study put 150 to 200 TCR beta chains on its list as cytomegalovirus-associated.

Comments on this clone: Its antigen is undetermined.

Sample: PBMCs. The chain links TRBV2 to TRBJ1-1; D perhaps matches TRBD1 (6 bases). This TCR came from a woman aged 50 to 60 in good health and CMV-seropositive. The CDR3 is CASSFQGTNTEAFF. CDR3 DNA sequence: TGTGCCAGCAGCTTCCAGGGGACGAACACTGAAGCTTTCTTT.